This TCR beta chain was observed in a study of identical twins. Study-level points and caveats: Conclusions rested on cross-sectional statistics rather than following the same donors. Abundant beta clonotypes from cord blood had fewer insertions, unlike memory repertoires, which showed none.

Germline-derived CDR1 and CDR2 are SGHKS and YYEKEE (reference sequence). The CDR3 totals 14 residues. Unmatched junction bases numbered 4, after V lost 4 bases and J lost 1 base. In the case of this clonotype: Its antigen remains unknown.

TCRdb used MiXCR to reprocess the 5' RACE reads, holding one entry per CDR3 protein. Among about 530,000 distinct CDR3 sequences listed, around 15% were seen once. Donors uniformly comprised healthy Caucasians. These data were also reused for a study on yellow fever vaccine responses in identical twins.

The sample was CD4+ T cells sorted from blood. This chain connects TRBV5-5 to TRBJ2-5; the match to TRBD2 covers 7 bases. The origin of this receptor is a young woman in good health. This CDR3 is CASSSGTIQETQYF. The CDR3 DNA reads TGTGCCAGCAGCAGCGGGACTATCCAAGAGACCCAGTACTTC.